A single sample gave rise to the 19 T cell receptor beta chains below, sequenced in a study of cytomegalovirus exposure and HLA in healthy donors (dated by TCRdb to the late 2010s). Library preparation employed the immunoSEQ multiplex PCR assay. For the multiplex PCR, a mixture combining 60 forward primers for TCR Vbeta segments and 13 reverse primers for TCR Jbeta segments was used. TCRdb took over this immuneACCESS table, retaining in-frame rearrangements with V and J assigned. Such tables are incomplete; in checked studies, under half of the missing clones stem from an unresolved V gene, and the remainder is unexplained. A total of about 140,000 clones appear in this sample, 70% to 90% of them only once. The ten largest clonotypes hold around 2.5% of the sample. The sequenced sample was PBMCs. All receptors derive from a man aged 50 to 59 in good health and CMV-seronegative.

The J gene is TRBJ1-1, the V gene TRBV11-2; TRBD1 matches 10 bases. The CDR3 is 15 residues long. The germline V gene has CDR1 SGHAT and CDR2 FQNNGV. The trim removed 1 base at V and 8 bases at J, leaving 7 bases unmatched. The CDR3 DNA is TGTGCCAGCAGCTTAGGGGGACAGGGGAGTTCGGAAGCTTTCTTT. This sequence encodes CASSLGGQGSSEAFF.

In this sample, this clone turned up once. This chain uses TRBV29-1 with TRBJ1-1; D might be TRBD1 (5 bases). This CDR3 has 12 residues. Germline V gene lookup returns CDR1 SQVTM and CDR2 ANQGSEA. Trimming took off 5 bases at V and 6 bases at J, with 13 bases between the two ends. CDR3: CSVSGGDSEAFF. The DNA for the CDR3 is TGCAGCGTTTCCGGGGGAGACTCTGAAGCTTTCTTT.

V is TRBV5-1 and J is TRBJ2-7; 11 nucleotides agree with TRBD2. V trimming: 4 bases; J trimming: 7 bases; junction bases outside the gene matches: 10. The CDR3 has 15 amino acids. The germline CDR1 and CDR2 sequences are SGHRS and YFSETQ. For the CDR3, the DNA is TGCGCCAGCAGCCCTGAGGGTAGCGGGAGGGAAGAGCAGTACTTC. This codes for CASSPEGSGREEQYF. Using reference TRBV5-1 and TRBJ2-7 for the parts outside the CDR3, the full variable domain is KAGVTQTPRYLIKTRGQQVTLSCSPISGHRSVSWYQQTPGQGLQFLFEYFSETQRNKGNFPGRFSGRQFSNSRSEMNVSTLELGDSALYLCASSPEGSGREEQYFGPGTRLTVT.

This chain uses TRBV7-6 with TRBJ1-1; TRBD1 matches 10 bases. The V and J ends lost 5 bases and 7 bases, in that order; junction bases with no gene match: 10. The CDR3 covers 15 residues. CDR1 is SGHVS and CDR2 is FNYEAQ in the germline V gene. CDR3 coding DNA: TGTGCCAGCAGCCAGAGGACAGGGGGTCTGGGTGAAGCTTTCTTT. Amino acid sequence: CASSQRTGGLGEAFF.

The V gene is TRBV6-1, the J gene TRBJ2-5; TRBD2 agrees at 8 bases. This CDR3 contains 14 residues. After removal of 7 bases from V and 5 bases from J, the junction contained 9 bases not matched to a gene. Germline CDR1 is MNHNS and CDR2 is SASEGT. The chain's CDR3 is CASKSGRGWETQYF. The CDR3 DNA follows: TGTGCCAGCAAGAGCGGGAGAGGCTGGGAGACCCAGTACTTC.

V and J are TRBV7-3 and TRBJ2-6, with 7 bases identical to TRBD1. With V trimmed by 2 bases and J by 0 bases, 7 bases remained unmatched. This CDR3 is 18 amino acids long. Germline V gene sequence: CDR1 SGHTA, CDR2 FQGTGA. The CDR3 region has the DNA TGTGCCAGCAGCTTACGGGACAGCCGATACTCTGGGGCCAACGTCCTGACTTTC. This sequence encodes CASSLRDSRYSGANVLTF.

The rearrangement links TRBV7-3 to TRBJ2-2; 10 nucleotides match TRBD2. CDR1 and CDR2 (germline): SGHTA, FQGTGA. The CDR3 contains 15 residues. V was clipped by 5 bases and J by 2 bases; unmatched bases: 2. The CDR3 region is CASSLAGVNTGELFF. DNA of the CDR3: TGTGCCAGCAGCCTAGCGGGGGTTAACACCGGGGAGCTGTTTTTT.

The sample holds a few counts of this clone. The chain joins TRBV5-8 to TRBJ2-7; D is perhaps TRBD1 (5 bases). Germline assignment: CDR1 SGHTS and CDR2 YDEGEE. This CDR3 spans 13 amino acids. The V end was cut by 0 bases, the J end by 6 bases, with 10 bases between. The CDR3 DNA reads TGTGCCAGCAGCTTGGCCAGGGCACGCGAGCAGTACTTC. Its translation is CASSLARAREQYF.

This sequence joins TRBV5-4 and TRBJ1-1, with 9 bases matching TRBD1. J lost 7 bases, V lost 3 bases, and 10 bases had no gene match. Germline values: CDR1 SGHNT, CDR2 YYREEE (reference sequence). The CDR3 length is 15 residues. CDR3 residues: CASSSTGGIRGEAFF. The CDR3 DNA reads TGTGCCAGCAGCTCGACAGGGGGAATTAGAGGTGAAGCTTTCTTT.

Only one count was recorded for this clone. One end of the junction varies from germline; a read error may be responsible. This CDR3 is also generated by other DNA sequences in the sample. The CDR3 nucleotides are TGCGCCAGCAGCTTAGGCCTGGACACAAACAAGGGAGCTTTCTTT. This gives the protein CASSLGLDTNKGAFF. V is TRBV7-9 and J is TRBJ1-1; D is perhaps TRBD1 (5 bases). The CDR3 is 15 residues long. Germline CDR1 and CDR2: SEHNR and FQNEAQ (reference sequence).

This rearrangement joins TRBV5-1 to TRBJ2-2; 8 nucleotides line up with TRBD2. CDR1 SGHRS and CDR2 YFSETQ come from the germline V gene. This CDR3 spans 15 amino acids. V gave up 2 bases and J gave up 5 bases; unmatched junction bases: 5. The CDR3, as DNA: TGCGCCAGCAGCTTCGGGAGGGGGGAAACCGGGGAGCTGTTTTTT. This codes for CASSFGRGETGELFF.

CDR3 region: CASSESGVTEAFF. DNA of the CDR3: TGTGCCAGCAGTGAGTCGGGGGTCACTGAAGCTTTCTTT. The J gene is TRBJ1-1, the V gene TRBV6-1; possibly TRBD1 for D (5 bases). Trimming took 3 bases from V and 4 from J, leaving 9 bases between them. The CDR3 totals 13 residues. Germline V gene sequence: CDR1 MNHNS, CDR2 SASEGT.

This chain links TRBV9 with TRBJ2-2; TRBD1 matches 7 bases. The V gene's germline CDR1 is SGDLS and CDR2 YYNGEE. The CDR3 totals 15 residues. V lost 4 bases, J lost 1 base, and 4 bases stayed unmatched. The CDR3 protein is CASSQQGWNTGELFF. DNA of the CDR3: TGTGCCAGCAGCCAACAGGGGTGGAACACCGGGGAGCTGTTTTTT.

V usage is TRBV19 and J usage is TRBJ2-7; possible D gene TRBD2, 5 bases. Germline CDR1 reads LNHDA; CDR2 reads SQIVND (reference sequence). The CDR3 has 12 residues. The V gene lost 10 bases and the J gene lost 3 bases, with 13 bases spanning the gap. The CDR3 region is CATSFGNYEQYF. DNA for the CDR3: TGTGCCACCTCCTTCGGGAACTACGAGCAGTACTTC. Looking up the rest from reference TRBV19 and TRBJ2-7 gives the full variable domain: DGGITQSPKYLFRKEGQNVTLSCEQNLNHDAMYWYRQDPGQGLRLIYYSQIVNDFQKGDIAEGYSVSREKKESFPLTVTSAQKNPTAFYLCATSFGNYEQYFGPGTRLTVT.

The genes are TRBV6-6 and TRBJ2-3; 7 nucleotides line up with TRBD2. The J segment lost 6 bases and the V segment lost 2 bases, leaving 2 bases of the junction unmatched. Germline V CDR1 and CDR2: MNHNY, SVGAGI (reference sequence). CDR3 length: 13 residues. CDR3 DNA: TGTGCCAGCAGTTACATGGGGGGGGATACGCAGTATTTT. Translating gives CASSYMGGDTQYF.

The genes are TRBV30 and TRBJ2-7; TRBD2 matches at 8 bases. The V gene end was trimmed by 5 bases and the J gene end by 4 bases; junction bases not matched to a gene: 4. Germline V lookup: CDR1 GTSNPN, CDR2 SVGIG (reference sequence). This CDR3 spans 12 amino acids. The CDR3 DNA is TGTGCCTGGGCGAGCGGGAGTTACGAGCAGTACTTC. This sequence encodes CAWASGSYEQYF.

V gene TRBV11-2 combines with J gene TRBJ2-1; D is unresolved. This CDR3 is 12 amino acids long. Trimming shortened V by 5 bases and J by 7 bases, and 9 bases separated the two germline ends. Germline V gives CDR1 SGHAT, CDR2 FQNNGV. DNA for the CDR3: TGTGCCAGCAGCCTGCGCGTGAATGAGCAGTTCTTC. Protein: CASSLRVNEQFF.

This rearrangement joins TRBV9 to TRBJ2-7; a weak D match, TRBD1 (5 bases). This CDR3 is built from 16 residues. Trimming cost V 2 bases and J 7 bases, with 22 bases left between them. Germline loops: CDR1 SGDLS, CDR2 YYNGEE. This CDR3 reads CASSVTGLDHVREQYF. DNA for the CDR3: TGTGCCAGCAGCGTCACAGGATTAGACCATGTTAGGGAGCAGTACTTC.

The chain carries TRBV9 and TRBJ1-2; 7 nucleotides agree with TRBD1. The germline gives CDR1 SGDLS, CDR2 YYNGEE. This CDR3 spans 14 amino acids. The ends lost 3 bases at V and 5 bases at J; junction bases unmatched: 7. The CDR3 is CASSDPGGDYGYTF. The CDR3 nucleotides are TGTGCCAGCAGCGACCCAGGGGGAGATTATGGCTACACCTTC.